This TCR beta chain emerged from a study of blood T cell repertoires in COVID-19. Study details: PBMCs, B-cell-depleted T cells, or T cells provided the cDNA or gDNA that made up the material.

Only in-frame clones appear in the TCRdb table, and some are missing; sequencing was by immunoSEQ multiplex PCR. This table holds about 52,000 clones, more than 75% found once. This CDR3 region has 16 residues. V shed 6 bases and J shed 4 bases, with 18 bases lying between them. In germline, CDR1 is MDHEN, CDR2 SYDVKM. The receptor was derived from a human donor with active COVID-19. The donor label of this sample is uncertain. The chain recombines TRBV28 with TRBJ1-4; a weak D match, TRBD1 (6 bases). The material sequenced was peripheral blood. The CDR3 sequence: CASREETGRINEKLFF. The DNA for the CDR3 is TGTGCCAGCAGGGAGGAAACAGGGCGGATTAATGAAAAACTGTTTTTT.